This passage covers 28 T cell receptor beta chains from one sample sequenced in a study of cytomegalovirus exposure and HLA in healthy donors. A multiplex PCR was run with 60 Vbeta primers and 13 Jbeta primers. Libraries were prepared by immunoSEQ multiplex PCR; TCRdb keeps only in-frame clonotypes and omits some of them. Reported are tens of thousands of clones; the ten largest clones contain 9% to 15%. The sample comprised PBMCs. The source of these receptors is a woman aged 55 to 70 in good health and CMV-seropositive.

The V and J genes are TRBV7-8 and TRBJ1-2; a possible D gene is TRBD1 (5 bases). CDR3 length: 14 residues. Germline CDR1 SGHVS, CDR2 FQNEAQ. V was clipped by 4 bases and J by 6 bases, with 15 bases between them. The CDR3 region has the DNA TGTGCCAGCAGCTCGCCTAGCGGGGCCGATGGCTACACCTTC. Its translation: CASSSPSGADGYTF.

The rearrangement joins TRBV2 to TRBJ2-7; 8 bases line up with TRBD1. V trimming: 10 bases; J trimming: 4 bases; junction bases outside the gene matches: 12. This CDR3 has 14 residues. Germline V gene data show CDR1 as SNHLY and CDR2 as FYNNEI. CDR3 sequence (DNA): TGTGCCACCATACTCCAGGGGGCGGGGTACGAGCAGTACTTC. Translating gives CATILQGAGYEQYF.

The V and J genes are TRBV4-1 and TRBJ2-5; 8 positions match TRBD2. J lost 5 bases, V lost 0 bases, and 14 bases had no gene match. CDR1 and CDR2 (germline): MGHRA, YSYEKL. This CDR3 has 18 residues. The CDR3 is CASSQERLATNLLETQYF. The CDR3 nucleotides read TGCGCCAGCAGCCAAGAGAGACTAGCGACAAACCTCCTTGAGACCCAGTACTTC.

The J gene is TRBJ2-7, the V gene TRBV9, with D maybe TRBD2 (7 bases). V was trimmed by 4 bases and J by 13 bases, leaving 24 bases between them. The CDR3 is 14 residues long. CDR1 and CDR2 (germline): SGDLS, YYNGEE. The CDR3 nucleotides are TGTGCCAGCAGCTTCCGGGCGGGGGACACCCAAAAATACTTC. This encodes CASSFRAGDTQKYF.

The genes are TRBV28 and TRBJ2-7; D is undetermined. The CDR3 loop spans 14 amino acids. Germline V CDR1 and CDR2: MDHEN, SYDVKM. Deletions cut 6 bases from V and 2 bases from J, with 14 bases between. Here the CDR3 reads CASSAGTVPYEQYF. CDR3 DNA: TGTGCCAGCAGCGCAGGTACCGTACCCTACGAGCAGTACTTC.

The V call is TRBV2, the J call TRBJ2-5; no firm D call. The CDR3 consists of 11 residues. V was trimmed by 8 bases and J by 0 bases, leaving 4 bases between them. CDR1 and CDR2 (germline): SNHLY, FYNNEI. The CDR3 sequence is CASEYQETQYF. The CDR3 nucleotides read TGTGCCAGCGAGTACCAAGAGACCCAGTACTTC.

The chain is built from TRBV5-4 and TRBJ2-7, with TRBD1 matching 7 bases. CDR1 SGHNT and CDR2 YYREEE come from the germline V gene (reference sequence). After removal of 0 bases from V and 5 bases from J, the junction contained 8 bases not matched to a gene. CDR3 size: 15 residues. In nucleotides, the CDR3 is TGTGCCAGCAGCTTGGACGGGAAAGGGGGCCACGAGCAGTACTTC. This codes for CASSLDGKGGHEQYF.

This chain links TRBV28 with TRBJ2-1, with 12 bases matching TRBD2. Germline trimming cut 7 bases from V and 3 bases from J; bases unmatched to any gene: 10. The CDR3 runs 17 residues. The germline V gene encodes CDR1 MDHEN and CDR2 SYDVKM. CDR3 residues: CASIGLAGPPFYNEQFF. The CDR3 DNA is TGTGCCAGCATCGGACTAGCGGGGCCCCCGTTCTACAATGAGCAGTTCTTC.

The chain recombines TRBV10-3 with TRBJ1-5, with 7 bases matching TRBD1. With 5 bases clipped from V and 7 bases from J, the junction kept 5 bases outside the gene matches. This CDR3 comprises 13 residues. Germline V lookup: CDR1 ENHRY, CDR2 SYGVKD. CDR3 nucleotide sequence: TGTGCCATCAGTCTTACAGGGGTCCAGCCCCAGCATTTT. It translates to CAISLTGVQPQHF.

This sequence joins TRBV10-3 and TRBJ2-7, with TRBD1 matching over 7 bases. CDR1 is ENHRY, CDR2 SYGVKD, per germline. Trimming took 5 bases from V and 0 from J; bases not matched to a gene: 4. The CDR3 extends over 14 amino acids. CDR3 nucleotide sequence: TGTGCCATCAGTATGACAGGGATCTCCTACGAGCAGTACTTC. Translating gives CAISMTGISYEQYF.

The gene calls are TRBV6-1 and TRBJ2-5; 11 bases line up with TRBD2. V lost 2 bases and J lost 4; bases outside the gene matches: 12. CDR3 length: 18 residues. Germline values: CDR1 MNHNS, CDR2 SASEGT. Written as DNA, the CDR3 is TGTGCCAGCAGTGAATTTAGCGGGGGGGCCAATGCGGGAGAGACCCAGTACTTC. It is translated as CASSEFSGGANAGETQYF.

This chain's CDR3 is CASSESPSPSHEQYF. DNA for the CDR3: TGCGCCAGCAGTGAGTCGCCTAGCCCCTCGCACGAGCAGTACTTC. V usage is TRBV10-1 and J usage is TRBJ2-5; possible D gene TRBD2, 5 bases. The end of the DNA is better explained by TRBJ2-7, so the J call may be wrong. Germline V gene sequence: CDR1 WNHNN, CDR2 SYGVQD (reference sequence). The CDR3 consists of 15 residues.

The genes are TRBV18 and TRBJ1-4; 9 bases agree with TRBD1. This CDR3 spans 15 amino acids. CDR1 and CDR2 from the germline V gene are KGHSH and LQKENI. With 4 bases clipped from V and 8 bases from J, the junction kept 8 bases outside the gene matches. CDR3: CASSQQGARGEKLFF. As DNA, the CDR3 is TGTGCCAGCTCACAACAGGGGGCCCGTGGGGAAAAACTGTTTTTT.

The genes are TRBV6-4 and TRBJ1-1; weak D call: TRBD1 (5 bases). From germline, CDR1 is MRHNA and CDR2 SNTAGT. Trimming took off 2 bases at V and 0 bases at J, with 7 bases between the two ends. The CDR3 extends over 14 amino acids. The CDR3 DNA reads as TGTGCCAGCAGTGACAACAGGATGAACACTGAAGCTTTCTTT. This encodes CASSDNRMNTEAFF.

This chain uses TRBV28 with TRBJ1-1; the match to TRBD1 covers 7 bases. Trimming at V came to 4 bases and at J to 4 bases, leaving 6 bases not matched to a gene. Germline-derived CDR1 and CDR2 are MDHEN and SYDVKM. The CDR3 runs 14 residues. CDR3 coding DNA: TGTGCCAGCAGTTACCCCGACAGGGCCACTGAAGCTTTCTTT. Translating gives CASSYPDRATEAFF.

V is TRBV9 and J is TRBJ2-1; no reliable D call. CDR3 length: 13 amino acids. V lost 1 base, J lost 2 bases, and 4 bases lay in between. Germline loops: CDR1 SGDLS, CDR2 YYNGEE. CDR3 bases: TGTGCCAGCAGCGTAAGCACCTACAATGAGCAGTTCTTC. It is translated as CASSVSTYNEQFF.

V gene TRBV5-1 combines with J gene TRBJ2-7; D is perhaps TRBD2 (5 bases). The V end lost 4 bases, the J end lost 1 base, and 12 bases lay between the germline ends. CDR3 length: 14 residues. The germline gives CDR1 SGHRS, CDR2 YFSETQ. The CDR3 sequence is CASSGPTGSYEQYF. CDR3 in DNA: TGCGCCAGCAGCGGACCGACGGGGTCCTACGAGCAGTACTTC.

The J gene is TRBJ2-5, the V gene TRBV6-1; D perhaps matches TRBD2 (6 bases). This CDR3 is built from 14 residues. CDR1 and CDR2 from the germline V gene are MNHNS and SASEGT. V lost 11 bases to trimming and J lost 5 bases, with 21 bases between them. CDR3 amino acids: CAGTGSRSGETQYF. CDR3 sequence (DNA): TGTGCCGGGACTGGAAGTCGCTCTGGGGAGACCCAGTACTTC.

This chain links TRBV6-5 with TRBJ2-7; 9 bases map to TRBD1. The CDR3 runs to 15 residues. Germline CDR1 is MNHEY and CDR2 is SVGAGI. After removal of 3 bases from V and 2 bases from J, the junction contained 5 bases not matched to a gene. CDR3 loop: CASSYSDRGAYEQYF. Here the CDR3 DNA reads TGTGCCAGCAGTTATTCGGACAGGGGCGCCTACGAGCAGTACTTC.

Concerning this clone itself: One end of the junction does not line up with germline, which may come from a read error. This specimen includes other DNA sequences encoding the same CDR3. CDR3 protein: CASSLGTSDTEAFF. DNA of the CDR3: TGTGCCAGCTCCCTTGGTACCTCGGACACTGAAGCCTTCTTT. V gene TRBV18 combines with J gene TRBJ1-1, with D tentatively TRBD1 (5 bases). This CDR3 spans 14 amino acids. The germline CDR1 and CDR2 sequences are KGHSH and LQKENI.

CDR3 DNA: TGTGCCAGCAGTGAATATAGGGGGGGCGGCTATGGCTACACCTTC. Protein product: CASSEYRGGGYGYTF. The chain carries TRBV25-1 and TRBJ1-2, with D tentatively TRBD1 (6 bases). Trimming removed 0 bases from V and 4 bases from J, with 12 bases in between. CDR3 size: 15 residues. Germline assignment: CDR1 MGHDK and CDR2 SYGVNS.

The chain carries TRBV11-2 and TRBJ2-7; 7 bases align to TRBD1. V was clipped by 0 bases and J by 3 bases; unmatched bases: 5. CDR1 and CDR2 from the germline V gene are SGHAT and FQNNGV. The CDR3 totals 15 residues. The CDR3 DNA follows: TGTGCCAGCAGCTTAGAGAGAGGGGGCGGCTACGAGCAGTACTTC. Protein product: CASSLERGGGYEQYF.

The DNA for the CDR3 is TGTGCCAGCAGCTTAAGTCAGAACAATCAGCCCCAGCATTTT. As protein: CASSLSQNNQPQHF. This chain uses TRBV5-6 with TRBJ1-5, with D hard to call. The CDR3 contains 14 residues. The germline V and J ends were trimmed by 2 bases and 3 bases, with 9 bases remaining between them. Germline CDR1 and CDR2: SGHDT and YYEEEE.

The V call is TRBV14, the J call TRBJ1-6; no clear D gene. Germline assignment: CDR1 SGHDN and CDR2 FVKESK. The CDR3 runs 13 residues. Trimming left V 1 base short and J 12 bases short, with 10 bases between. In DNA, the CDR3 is TGTGCCAGCAGCCAAGGGTCAGGCGTACCCCTCCACTTT. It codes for CASSQGSGVPLHF.

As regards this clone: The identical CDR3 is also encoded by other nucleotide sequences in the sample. DNA of the CDR3: TGCGCCAGCAGCTTGGGACTAGACTCCTACAATGAGCAGTTCTTC. As protein: CASSLGLDSYNEQFF. The genes are TRBV5-1 and TRBJ2-1; a possible D gene is TRBD2 (6 bases). CDR1 and CDR2 from the germline V gene are SGHRS and YFSETQ. The CDR3 contains 15 residues. V was shortened by 0 bases and J by 0 bases, with 7 bases between the two germline ends.

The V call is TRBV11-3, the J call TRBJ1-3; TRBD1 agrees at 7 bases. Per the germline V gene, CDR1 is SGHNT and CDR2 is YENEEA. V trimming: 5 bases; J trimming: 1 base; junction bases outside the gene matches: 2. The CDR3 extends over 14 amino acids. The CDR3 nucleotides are TGTGCCAGCAGCCTGACAGGGTCTGGAAACACCATATATTTT. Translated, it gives CASSLTGSGNTIYF. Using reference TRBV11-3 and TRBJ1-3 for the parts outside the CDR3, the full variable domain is EAGVVQSPRYKIIEKKQPVAFWCNPISGHNTLYWYLQNLGQGPELLIRYENEEAVDDSQLPKDRFSAERLKGVDSTLKIQPAELGDSAVYLCASSLTGSGNTIYFGEGSWLTVV.

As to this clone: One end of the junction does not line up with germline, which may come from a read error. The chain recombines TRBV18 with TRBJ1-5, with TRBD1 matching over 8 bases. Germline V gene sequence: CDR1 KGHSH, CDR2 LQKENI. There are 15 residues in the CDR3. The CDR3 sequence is CASSPDRGGNQHQHF. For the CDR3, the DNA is TGTGCCAGCTCACCCGACAGGGGTGGCAATCAGCACCAGCATTTT. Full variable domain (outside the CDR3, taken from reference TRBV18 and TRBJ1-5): NAGVMQNPRHLVRRRGQEARLRCSPMKGHSHVYWYRQLPEEGLKFMVYLQKENIIDESGMPKERFSAEFPKEGPSILRIQQVVRGDSAAYFCASSPDRGGNQHQHFGDGTRLSIL.

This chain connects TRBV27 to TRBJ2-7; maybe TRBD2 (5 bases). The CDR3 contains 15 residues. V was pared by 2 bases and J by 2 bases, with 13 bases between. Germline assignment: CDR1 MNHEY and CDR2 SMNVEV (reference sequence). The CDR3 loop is CASSLNSAGPYEQYF. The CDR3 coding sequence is TGTGCCAGCAGTTTAAATTCCGCGGGCCCCTACGAGCAGTACTTC.